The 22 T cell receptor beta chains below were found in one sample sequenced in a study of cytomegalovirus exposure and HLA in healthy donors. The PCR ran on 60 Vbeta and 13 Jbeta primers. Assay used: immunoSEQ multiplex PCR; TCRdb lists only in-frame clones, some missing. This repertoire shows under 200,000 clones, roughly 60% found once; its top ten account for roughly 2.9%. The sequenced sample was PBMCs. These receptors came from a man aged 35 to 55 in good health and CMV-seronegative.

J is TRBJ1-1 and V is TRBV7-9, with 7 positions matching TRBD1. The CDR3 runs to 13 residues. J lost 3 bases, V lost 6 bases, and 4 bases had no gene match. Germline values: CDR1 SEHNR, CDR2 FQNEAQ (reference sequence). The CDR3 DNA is TGTGCCAGCAGATATACAGGGGACACTGAAGCTTTCTTT. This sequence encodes CASRYTGDTEAFF.

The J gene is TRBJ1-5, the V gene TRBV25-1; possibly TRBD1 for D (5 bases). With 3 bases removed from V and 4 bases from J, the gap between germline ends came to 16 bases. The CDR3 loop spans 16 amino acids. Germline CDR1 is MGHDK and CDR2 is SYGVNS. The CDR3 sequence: CASSDSQGSWNQPQHF. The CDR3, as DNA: TGTGCCAGCAGTGATTCGCAGGGAAGTTGGAATCAGCCCCAGCATTTT. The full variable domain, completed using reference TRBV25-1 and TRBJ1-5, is EADIYQTPRYLVIGTGKKITLECSQTMGHDKMYWYQQDPGMELHLIHYSYGVNSTEKGDLSSESTVSRIRTEHFPLTLESARPSHTSQYLCASSDSQGSWNQPQHFGDGTRLSIL.

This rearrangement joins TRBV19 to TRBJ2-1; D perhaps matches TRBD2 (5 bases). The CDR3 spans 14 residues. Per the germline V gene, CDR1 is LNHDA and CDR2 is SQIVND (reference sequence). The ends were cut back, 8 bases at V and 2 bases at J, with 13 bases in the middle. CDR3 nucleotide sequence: TGTGCCAGTTCCCAACTAGTAACCTACAATGAGCAGTTCTTC. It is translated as CASSQLVTYNEQFF.

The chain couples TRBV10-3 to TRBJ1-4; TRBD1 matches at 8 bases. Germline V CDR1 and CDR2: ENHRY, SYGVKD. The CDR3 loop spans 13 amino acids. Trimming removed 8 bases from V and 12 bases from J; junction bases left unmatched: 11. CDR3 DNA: TGTGCCATCTCCGGGACAGGTTCTGAGGAACTGTTTTTT. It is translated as CAISGTGSEELFF.

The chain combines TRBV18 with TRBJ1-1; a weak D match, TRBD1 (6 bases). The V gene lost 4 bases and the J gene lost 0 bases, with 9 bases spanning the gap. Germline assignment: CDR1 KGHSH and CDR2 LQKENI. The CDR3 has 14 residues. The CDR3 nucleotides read TGTGCCAGCTCACTCCAGGGGTTGAACACTGAAGCTTTCTTT. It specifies CASSLQGLNTEAFF.

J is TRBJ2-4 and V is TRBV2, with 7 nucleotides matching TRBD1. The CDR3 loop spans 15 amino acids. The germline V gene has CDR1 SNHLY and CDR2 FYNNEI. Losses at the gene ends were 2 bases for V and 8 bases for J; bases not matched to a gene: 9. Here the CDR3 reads CASSERGPLADIQYF. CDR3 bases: TGTGCCAGCAGTGAAAGGGGGCCCCTGGCCGACATTCAGTACTTC.

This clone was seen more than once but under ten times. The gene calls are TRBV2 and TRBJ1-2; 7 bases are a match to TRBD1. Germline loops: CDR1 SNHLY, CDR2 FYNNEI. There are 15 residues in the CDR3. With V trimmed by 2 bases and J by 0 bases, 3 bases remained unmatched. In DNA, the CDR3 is TGTGCCAGCAGTGAACAGGGGGATACTAACTATGGCTACACCTTC. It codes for CASSEQGDTNYGYTF.

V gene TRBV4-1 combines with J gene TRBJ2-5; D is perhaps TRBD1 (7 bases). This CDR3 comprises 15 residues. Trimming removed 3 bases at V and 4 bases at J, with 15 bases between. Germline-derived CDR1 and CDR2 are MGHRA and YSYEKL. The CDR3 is CASSQEGAKGETQYF. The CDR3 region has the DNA TGCGCCAGCAGCCAGGAGGGGGCTAAGGGAGAGACCCAGTACTTC.

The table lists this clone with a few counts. CDR3 nucleotides: TGCAGCGTTGACAGCGGGGGGGCCGAGCAGTACTTC. Protein: CSVDSGGAEQYF. The J gene is TRBJ2-7, the V gene TRBV29-1, with TRBD2 matching 10 bases. The J segment lost 6 bases and the V segment lost 3 bases, leaving 2 bases of the junction unmatched. Germline CDR1 and CDR2: SQVTM and ANQGSEA. The length of the CDR3 is 12 residues.

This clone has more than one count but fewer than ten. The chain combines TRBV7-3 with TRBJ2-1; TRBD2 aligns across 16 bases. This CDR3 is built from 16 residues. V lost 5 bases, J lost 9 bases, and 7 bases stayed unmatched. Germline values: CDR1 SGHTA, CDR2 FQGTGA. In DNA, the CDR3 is TGTGCCAGCAGCCCTCAGGGACTAGCGGGAGGGGGTGAGCAGTTCTTC. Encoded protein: CASSPQGLAGGGEQFF.

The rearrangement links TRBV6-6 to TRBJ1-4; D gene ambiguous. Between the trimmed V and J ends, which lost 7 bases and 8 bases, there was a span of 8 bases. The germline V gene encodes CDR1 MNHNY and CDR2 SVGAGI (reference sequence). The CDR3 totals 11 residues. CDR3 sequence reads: CASTPGEKLFF. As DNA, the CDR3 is TGTGCCAGCACACCGGGGGAAAAACTGTTTTTT.

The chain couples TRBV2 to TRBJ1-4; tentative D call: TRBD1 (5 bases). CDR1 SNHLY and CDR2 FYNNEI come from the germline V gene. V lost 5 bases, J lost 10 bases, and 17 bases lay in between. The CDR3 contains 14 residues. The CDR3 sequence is CASSRARAEGKLFF. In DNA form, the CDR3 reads TGTGCCAGCAGTCGCGCCAGGGCGGAAGGAAAACTGTTTTTT.

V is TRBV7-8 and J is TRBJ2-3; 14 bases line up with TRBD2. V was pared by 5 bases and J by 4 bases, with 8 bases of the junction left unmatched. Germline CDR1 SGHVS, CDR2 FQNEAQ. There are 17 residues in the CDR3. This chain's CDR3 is CASSIRTSGGQADTQYF. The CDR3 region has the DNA TGTGCCAGCAGCATTCGGACTAGCGGGGGGCAGGCAGATACGCAGTATTTT.

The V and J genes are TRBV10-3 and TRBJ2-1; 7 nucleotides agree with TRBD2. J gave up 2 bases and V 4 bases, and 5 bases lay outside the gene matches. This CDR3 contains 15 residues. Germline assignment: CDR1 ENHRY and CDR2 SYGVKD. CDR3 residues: CAISGLAVTYNEQFF. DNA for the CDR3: TGTGCCATCAGTGGGCTAGCGGTAACCTACAATGAGCAGTTCTTC.

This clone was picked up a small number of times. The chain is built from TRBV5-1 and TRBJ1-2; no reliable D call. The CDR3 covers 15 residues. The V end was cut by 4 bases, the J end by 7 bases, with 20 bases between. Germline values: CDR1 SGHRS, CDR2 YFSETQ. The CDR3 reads CASSPTDSTAGGYTF. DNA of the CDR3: TGCGCCAGCAGCCCAACCGACTCCACCGCTGGTGGCTACACCTTC. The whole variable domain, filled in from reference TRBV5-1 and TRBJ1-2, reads KAGVTQTPRYLIKTRGQQVTLSCSPISGHRSVSWYQQTPGQGLQFLFEYFSETQRNKGNFPGRFSGRQFSNSRSEMNVSTLELGDSALYLCASSPTDSTAGGYTFGSGTRLTVV.

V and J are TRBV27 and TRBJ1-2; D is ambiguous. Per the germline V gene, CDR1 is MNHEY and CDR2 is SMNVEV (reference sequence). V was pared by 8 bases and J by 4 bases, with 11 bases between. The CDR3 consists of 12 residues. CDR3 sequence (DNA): TGTGCCAGCGGTGCAGGATTCTATGGCTACACCTTC. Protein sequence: CASGAGFYGYTF.

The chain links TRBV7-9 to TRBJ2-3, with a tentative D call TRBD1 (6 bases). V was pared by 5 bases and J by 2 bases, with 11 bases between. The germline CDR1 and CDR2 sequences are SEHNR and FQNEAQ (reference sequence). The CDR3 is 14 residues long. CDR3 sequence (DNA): TGTGCCAGCAGCATACCAGGGGTCACAGATACGCAGTATTTT. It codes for CASSIPGVTDTQYF.

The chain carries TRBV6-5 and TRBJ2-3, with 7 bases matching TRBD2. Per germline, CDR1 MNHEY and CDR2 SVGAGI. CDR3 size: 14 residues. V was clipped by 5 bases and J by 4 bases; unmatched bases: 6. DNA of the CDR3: TGTGCCAGCAGTGATGGCGGGGGTGCAGATACGCAGTATTTT. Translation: CASSDGGGADTQYF.

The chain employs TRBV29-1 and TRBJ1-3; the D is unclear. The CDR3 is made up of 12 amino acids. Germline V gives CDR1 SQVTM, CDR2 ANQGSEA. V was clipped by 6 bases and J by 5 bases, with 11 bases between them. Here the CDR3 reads CSVLDGRNTIYF. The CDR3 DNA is TGCAGCGTATTAGACGGGAGAAACACCATATATTTT.

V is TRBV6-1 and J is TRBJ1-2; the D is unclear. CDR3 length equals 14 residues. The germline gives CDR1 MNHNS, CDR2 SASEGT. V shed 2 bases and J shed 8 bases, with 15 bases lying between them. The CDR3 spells CASSELTTAGGYTF. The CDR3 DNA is TGTGCCAGCAGTGAACTCACCACAGCGGGGGGCTACACCTTC.

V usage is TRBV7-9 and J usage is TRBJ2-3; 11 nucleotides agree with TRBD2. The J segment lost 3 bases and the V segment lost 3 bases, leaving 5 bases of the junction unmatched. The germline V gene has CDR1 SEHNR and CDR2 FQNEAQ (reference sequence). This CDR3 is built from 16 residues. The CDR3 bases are TGTGCCAGCAGCTTTAGCGGGAGGGCAGTTACAGATACGCAGTATTTT. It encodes CASSFSGRAVTDTQYF.

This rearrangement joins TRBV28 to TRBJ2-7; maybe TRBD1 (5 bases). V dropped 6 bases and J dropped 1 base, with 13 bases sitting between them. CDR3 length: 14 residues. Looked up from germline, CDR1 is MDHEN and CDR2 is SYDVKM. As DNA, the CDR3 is TGTGCCAGCAGATTGACAGTCGCGTCCTACGAGCAGTACTTC. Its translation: CASRLTVASYEQYF.